These 18 T cell receptor beta chains were all obtained from the same sample, sequenced in a study of T cells in pancreatic ductal adenocarcinoma (dated by TCRdb to 2017 to 2019). The pancreatic ductal adenocarcinoma patients who were selected had gone through surgery without receiving any neoadjuvant therapy. To prepare the library, the immunoSEQ multiplex PCR assay was applied. This immuneACCESS table, as held by TCRdb, lists in-frame sequences with V and J called but not all clones. Of the missing ones, under half trace to an unresolved V gene in checked studies; the others have no known cause. For this sample there are 85,000 to 120,000 clones; 90% to 95% appear just once. The ten largest clones take up 3.1% of the sample. The sample was PBMCs. These receptors were taken from a human donor with pancreatic ductal adenocarcinoma.

The V call is TRBV10-3, the J call TRBJ2-3; D ambiguous. Germline-derived CDR1 and CDR2 are ENHRY and SYGVKD. Trimming removed 0 bases at V and 2 bases at J, with 15 bases between. The CDR3 sequence is 17 residues long. In nucleotides, the CDR3 is TGTGCCATCAGTGAGTCGTGGCCACCGAACCTCACAGATACGCAGTATTTT. Its translation: CAISESWPPNLTDTQYF.

The chain joins TRBV2 to TRBJ1-5; no reliable D call. The ends were cut back, 3 bases at V and 5 bases at J, with 8 bases in the middle. The CDR3 spans 13 residues. CDR1 is SNHLY, CDR2 FYNNEI, per germline. In nucleotides, the CDR3 is TGTGCCAGCAGTGAGGTGGAGCATCAGCCCCAGCATTTT. Translating gives CASSEVEHQPQHF.

The chain uses TRBV4-1 and TRBJ1-5; D ambiguous. The CDR3 has 14 amino acids. Germline CDR1 and CDR2: MGHRA and YSYEKL. With 3 bases removed from V and 4 bases from J, the gap between germline ends came to 10 bases. The CDR3 bases are TGCGCCAGCAGCCATCCCCTTAAAAATCAGCCCCAGCATTTT. Its protein product is CASSHPLKNQPQHF.

This clone was recorded only once. Here the CDR3 reads CASSRSGTLLYEQYF. CDR3 nucleotides: TGCGCCAGCAGTCGTTCCGGGACATTACTCTACGAGCAGTACTTC. The chain employs TRBV5-1 and TRBJ2-7, with D tentatively TRBD1 (6 bases). CDR3 length: 15 residues. The germline V gene has CDR1 SGHRS and CDR2 YFSETQ. V gave up 5 bases and J gave up 3 bases, with 18 bases separating them.

As for this clone: The same CDR3 is also encoded by other DNA sequences in this sample. The chain combines TRBV15 with TRBJ1-5; D unresolved. V was pared by 0 bases and J by 5 bases, with 8 bases between. The CDR3 loop spans 14 amino acids. Germline V gives CDR1 LNHNV, CDR2 YYDKDF (reference sequence). The CDR3 sequence: CATSRDRGDQPQHF. The CDR3 coding sequence is TGTGCCACCAGCAGAGATCGGGGAGATCAGCCCCAGCATTTT.

This chain joins TRBV7-9 and TRBJ1-1; TRBD1 is a possible D gene (5 bases). This CDR3 comprises 16 residues. V shed 4 bases and J shed 5 bases, with 20 bases lying between them. CDR1 is SEHNR and CDR2 is FQNEAQ in the germline V gene (reference sequence). The CDR3 sequence: CASSSGSRAERTEAFF. The CDR3 DNA reads TGTGCCAGCAGCTCCGGTAGCAGGGCGGAAAGGACTGAAGCTTTCTTT.

V gene TRBV7-2 combines with J gene TRBJ2-7; TRBD1 is a possible D gene (5 bases). V lost 3 bases, J lost 2 bases, and 8 bases lay in between. CDR3 length: 13 residues. Germline values: CDR1 SGHTA, CDR2 FQGNSA. Here the CDR3 DNA reads TGTGCCAGCAGCTTGATAGGGGCCTACGAGCAGTACTTC. Protein product: CASSLIGAYEQYF.

V is TRBV19 and J is TRBJ2-7, with D maybe TRBD1 (5 bases). The CDR3 contains 16 residues. Trimming removed 5 bases at V and 6 bases at J, with 23 bases between. Germline values: CDR1 LNHDA, CDR2 SQIVND (reference sequence). The CDR3 protein is CASSSPGLTERGEQYF. The CDR3 DNA reads TGTGCCAGTAGTTCGCCGGGCCTTACCGAAAGGGGCGAGCAGTACTTC.

The CDR3, as DNA: TGTGCCAGCAGCCCTTCGACCACCAAGGGGACTGAAGCTTTCTTT. The encoded protein is CASSPSTTKGTEAFF. The chain combines TRBV7-6 with TRBJ1-1; D is perhaps TRBD1 (5 bases). Looked up from germline, CDR1 is SGHVS and CDR2 is FNYEAQ. The CDR3 consists of 15 residues. The V and J ends lost 5 bases and 5 bases respectively, with 18 bases between them.

The sample holds one count of this clone. One end of the junction is discordant with germline, which a read error may explain. The chain joins TRBV27 to TRBJ2-1; D not resolved. Germline CDR1 is MNHEY and CDR2 is SMNVEV (reference sequence). CDR3 length: 11 amino acids. The CDR3 DNA reads as TGTGCCAGCAGCTCCTCCAATGAGCAGTTCTTC. This gives the protein CASSSSNEQFF.

This chain uses TRBV11-2 with TRBJ2-7; D is possibly TRBD2 (6 bases). The V and J ends lost 3 bases and 3 bases respectively, with 15 bases between them. This CDR3 region has 15 residues. Germline V gene sequence: CDR1 SGHAT, CDR2 FQNNGV. In DNA, the CDR3 is TGTGCCAGCAGCTTCGATCGGGGGTTTAACTACGAGCAGTACTTC. Amino acid sequence: CASSFDRGFNYEQYF.

This sequence joins TRBV11-2 and TRBJ2-7; TRBD1 agrees at 8 bases. V was clipped by 6 bases and J by 13 bases; unmatched bases: 14. Germline V gives CDR1 SGHAT, CDR2 FQNNGV. The CDR3 is 13 residues long. CDR3 nucleotides: TGTGCCAGCAGTATGGGGGACAGGCGTCTACTTTACTTC. Amino acid sequence: CASSMGDRRLLYF.

The V and J genes are TRBV30 and TRBJ1-1, with 7 bases matching TRBD1. V gave up 5 bases and J gave up 11 bases; unmatched junction bases: 8. This CDR3 contains 11 residues. Looked up from germline, CDR1 is GTSNPN and CDR2 is SVGIG (reference sequence). The DNA for the CDR3 is TGTGCCTGGGAATACACAGGGGAGGCTTTCTTT. It is translated as CAWEYTGEAFF.

The V gene is TRBV7-9, the J gene TRBJ2-7; 7 nucleotides match TRBD1. From germline, CDR1 is SEHNR and CDR2 FQNEAQ (reference sequence). The CDR3 contains 14 residues. V was clipped by 5 bases and J by 3 bases; unmatched bases: 7. The CDR3 loop reads CASSALRDSYEQYF. In nucleotides, the CDR3 is TGTGCCAGCAGCGCCCTCCGGGACAGCTACGAGCAGTACTTC.

This clone was found once. This chain joins TRBV2 and TRBJ2-5, with TRBD1 identical over 8 bases. This CDR3 region has 13 residues. Per the germline V gene, CDR1 is SNHLY and CDR2 is FYNNEI. The ends lost 11 bases at V and 5 bases at J; junction bases unmatched: 10. CDR3 region: CAGARGREETQYF. CDR3 in DNA: TGTGCCGGGGCCAGGGGGCGCGAGGAGACCCAGTACTTC.

The chain joins TRBV27 to TRBJ1-2; D ambiguous. Trimming took off 4 bases at V and 5 bases at J, with 14 bases between the two ends. The CDR3 contains 14 residues. Germline V gene sequence: CDR1 MNHEY, CDR2 SMNVEV (reference sequence). CDR3 loop: CASSSQTDLYGYTF. CDR3 bases: TGTGCCAGCAGTTCCCAAACGGACTTATATGGCTACACCTTC.

This chain uses TRBV18 with TRBJ2-1, with D possibly being TRBD2 (6 bases). V lost 4 bases and J lost 9, with 10 bases in between. Germline V CDR1 and CDR2: KGHSH, LQKENI. The CDR3 extends over 12 amino acids. The CDR3 reads CASSRGEIEQFF. CDR3 in DNA: TGTGCCAGCTCACGGGGGGAGATTGAGCAGTTCTTC.

In its sample, this clone was seen once. The chain recombines TRBV18 with TRBJ2-6; 9 bases fit TRBD1. The V and J ends lost 3 bases and 2 bases, in that order; junction bases with no gene match: 8. CDR1 and CDR2 (germline): KGHSH, LQKENI. CDR3 length equals 18 residues. The CDR3 region has the DNA TGTGCCAGCTCACCTTTCTTGGGACAGGGCACTGGGGCCAACGTCCTGACTTTC. Protein product: CASSPFLGQGTGANVLTF.